Below are 3 T cell receptor beta chains sequenced from a single sample in a study of cytomegalovirus exposure and HLA in healthy donors. It was with 60 Vbeta and 13 Jbeta primers that the PCR ran. The data were produced by immunoSEQ multiplex PCR, yet TCRdb's version contains in-frame clones alone and is incomplete. The sample holds roughly 100,000 clones; around 57% are singletons and the top ten take about 4.9%. Sequenced input: PBMCs. Every receptor here comes from a human donor in good health.

This clone was seen a few times. The V and J genes are TRBV5-4 and TRBJ2-3, with D perhaps matching TRBD1 (5 bases). This CDR3 spans 14 amino acids. Germline CDR1 reads SGHNT; CDR2 reads YYREEE (reference sequence). V was trimmed by 5 bases and J by 6 bases, leaving 16 bases between them. This CDR3 reads CASSSHPGSDTQYF. CDR3 DNA sequence: TGTGCCAGCAGTTCTCATCCAGGGTCCGATACGCAGTATTTT.

The chain is built from TRBV27 and TRBJ1-4, with D possibly TRBD1 on 6 matching bases. Trimming took 6 bases from V and 7 from J, leaving 9 bases between them. This CDR3 has 12 residues. Per germline, CDR1 MNHEY and CDR2 SMNVEV (reference sequence). CDR3 in DNA: TGTGCCAGCAGGGGGACAATTGAAAAACTGTTTTTT. This translates into CASRGTIEKLFF.

This clone was picked up a small number of times. V is TRBV29-1 and J is TRBJ2-7; 7 bases match TRBD1. The CDR3 contains 12 residues. Germline loops: CDR1 SQVTM, CDR2 ANQGSEA. The J segment lost 2 bases and the V segment lost 7 bases, leaving 5 bases of the junction unmatched. The CDR3 is CSALTGPYEQYF. CDR3 DNA sequence: TGCAGCGCCCTGACAGGGCCCTACGAGCAGTACTTC.